This T cell receptor beta chain was retrieved from a study of CD8+CD57+ T cells in acquired aplastic anemia. About the research overall: Isolated CD4+ and CD8+ cells, once sorted, yielded DNA averaging about 3 ug. Study findings and constraints: Between the patient and control groups, CD8+ Simpson's diversity did not differ significantly. Comparison of patients with controls identified roughly 30 shared CD8+ CDR3 sequences.

CDR1 is SGDLS and CDR2 is YYNGEE in the germline V gene. This CDR3 is 16 amino acids long. The germline V and J ends were trimmed by 4 bases and 6 bases, with 17 bases remaining between them. CDR3 and TCR beta VDJ profiling relied on a genomic DNA template. From the reads, TCRdb called clonotypes with MiXCR, one entry per CDR3 protein. The table records roughly 240,000 distinct CDR3 sequences, roughly half of them present only once. Before being chosen for sequencing, patients had shown CD8+CD57+ cell expansion by flow cytometry. This clonotype was observed a few times. What it binds is unknown. This clonotype originated in a human donor with aplastic anemia. The chain employs TRBV9 and TRBJ1-6, with TRBD1 as a possible D gene (6 bases). The sample consisted of sorted CD4+, CD8+, or CD8+CD57+ T cells (not recorded which) from PBMCs. The CDR3 DNA sequence: TGTGCCAGCAGCTTCTACGACAGGATCGGTAATTCACCCCTCCACTTT. Its protein product is CASSFYDRIGNSPLHF.